The rows below give T cell receptor beta chains drawn from one sample of a study of blood T cell repertoires in COVID-19. Sequenced by immunoSEQ multiplex PCR; TCRdb stores in-frame clones only, minus some. The sample consists of tens of thousands of clones, approximately 90% of them appearing once. The sequenced material came from peripheral blood. The receptors derive from a woman aged 50 to 65 with active or convalescent COVID-19. Both conserved end residues are part of each CDR3. Each record gives: clone size, D gene, J gene, V gene, CDR3 protein, CDR3 DNA. D genes are given only for firm matches. Clone size is not always given. Where it is, it says once, few, many or a class for expanded clones.

.,TRBD2,TRBJ2-7,TRBV10-3,CAISEGGGAYYEQYF,TGTGCCATCAGTGAGGGCGGGGGGGCTTACTACGAGCAGTACTTC
.,.,TRBJ1-2,TRBV19,CASQGPNYGYTF,TGTGCCAGCCAGGGGCCCAACTATGGCTACACCTTC
.,.,TRBJ1-5,TRBV6-2/TRBV6-3,CASSTGGKTQPQHF,TGTGCCAGCAGTACAGGTGGAAAGACCCAGCCCCAGCATTTT
.,.,TRBJ1-4,TRBV10-3,CAISEPRGGGKLFF,TGTGCCATCAGTGAGCCAAGGGGAGGCGGAAAACTGTTTTTT
.,.,TRBJ2-2,TRBV9,CASSAYRESGTGELFF,TGTGCCAGCAGCGCTTACAGGGAGAGTGGCACCGGGGAGCTGTTTTTT
.,TRBD2,TRBJ2-1,TRBV15,CATSIRGGRKNEQFF,TGTGCCACCAGCATTCGGGGGGGCCGTAAAAATGAGCAGTTCTTC
.,.,TRBJ1-1,TRBV11-3,CASSFQDDTEAFF,TGTGCCAGCAGCTTCCAGGATGACACTGAAGCTTTCTTT
.,.,TRBJ1-2,TRBV6-2/TRBV6-3,CASIPTGRANYGYTF,TGTGCCAGCATCCCGACAGGTCGAGCTAACTATGGCTACACCTTC
.,.,TRBJ1-5,TRBV2,CASSPLGVGVSNQPQHF,TGTGCCAGCAGCCCTTTAGGGGTAGGAGTTAGCAATCAGCCCCAGCATTTT
once,TRBD1,TRBJ2-3,TRBV4-3,CASSQDGTGGLLF,TGCGCCAGCAGCCAAGACGGGACAGGGGGACTACTATTT
.,TRBD1,TRBJ1-5,TRBV19,CASSRQGEGQPQHF,TGTGCCAGTTCAAGACAGGGGGAAGGACAGCCCCAGCATTTT
.,.,TRBJ1-5,TRBV28,CASSFGSTESNQPQHF,TGTGCCAGCAGTTTTGGGTCTACGGAGAGCAATCAGCCCCAGCATTTT
.,.,TRBJ2-3,TRBV5-1,CASHTGPGPDGYTDTQYF,TGCGCCAGCCATACAGGCCCCGGCCCAGACGGATACACAGATACGCAGTATTTT
.,.,TRBJ2-7,TRBV7-2,CASSLIDEQYF,TGTGCCAGCAGCTTAATCGACGAGCAGTACTTC
.,.,TRBJ2-2,TRBV7-2,CASSLWGGVNTGELFF,TGTGCCAGCAGCTTATGGGGCGGGGTCAACACCGGGGAGCTGTTTTTT
once,.,TRBJ1-1,TRBV6-6,CASSYVTGRVNTEAFF,TGTGCCAGCAGTTACGTGACAGGCCGGGTGAACACTGAAGCTTTCTTT
.,TRBD1,TRBJ1-1,TRBV6-2/TRBV6-3,CASSYSRETGLEAFF,TGTGCCAGCAGTTACTCCAGAGAGACAGGGCTTGAAGCTTTCTTT